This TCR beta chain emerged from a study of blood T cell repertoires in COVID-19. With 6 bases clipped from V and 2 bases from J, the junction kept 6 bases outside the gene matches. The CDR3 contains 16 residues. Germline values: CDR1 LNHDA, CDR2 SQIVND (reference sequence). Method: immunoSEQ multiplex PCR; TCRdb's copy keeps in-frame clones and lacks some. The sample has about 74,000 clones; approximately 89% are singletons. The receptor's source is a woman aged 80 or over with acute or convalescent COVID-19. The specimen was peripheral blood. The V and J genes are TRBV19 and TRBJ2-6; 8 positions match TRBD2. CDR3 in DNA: TGTGCCAGTAGCCCCCGGGGGGGCCCTGGGGCCAACGTCCTGACTTTC. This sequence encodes CASSPRGGPGANVLTF.